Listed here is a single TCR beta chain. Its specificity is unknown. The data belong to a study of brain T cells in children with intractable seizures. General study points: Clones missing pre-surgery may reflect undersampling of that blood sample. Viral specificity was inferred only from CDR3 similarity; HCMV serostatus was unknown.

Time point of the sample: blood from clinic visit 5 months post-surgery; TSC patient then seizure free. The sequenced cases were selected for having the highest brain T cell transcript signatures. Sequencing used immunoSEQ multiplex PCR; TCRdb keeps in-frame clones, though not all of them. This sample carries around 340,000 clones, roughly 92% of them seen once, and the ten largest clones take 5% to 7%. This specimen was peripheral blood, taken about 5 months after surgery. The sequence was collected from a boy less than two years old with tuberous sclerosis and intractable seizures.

CDR3 bases: TGTGCCAGCAGCCAAGTGGTGAGGCTGACTCCCCGGGACACTGAAGCTTTCTTT. Translating it yields CASSQVVRLTPRDTEAFF. The rearrangement joins TRBV4-2 to TRBJ1-1; D gene unclear. V shed 1 base and J shed 3 bases, with 21 bases lying between them. The CDR3 is 18 residues long. The germline V gene has CDR1 LGHNA and CDR2 YNFKEQ.